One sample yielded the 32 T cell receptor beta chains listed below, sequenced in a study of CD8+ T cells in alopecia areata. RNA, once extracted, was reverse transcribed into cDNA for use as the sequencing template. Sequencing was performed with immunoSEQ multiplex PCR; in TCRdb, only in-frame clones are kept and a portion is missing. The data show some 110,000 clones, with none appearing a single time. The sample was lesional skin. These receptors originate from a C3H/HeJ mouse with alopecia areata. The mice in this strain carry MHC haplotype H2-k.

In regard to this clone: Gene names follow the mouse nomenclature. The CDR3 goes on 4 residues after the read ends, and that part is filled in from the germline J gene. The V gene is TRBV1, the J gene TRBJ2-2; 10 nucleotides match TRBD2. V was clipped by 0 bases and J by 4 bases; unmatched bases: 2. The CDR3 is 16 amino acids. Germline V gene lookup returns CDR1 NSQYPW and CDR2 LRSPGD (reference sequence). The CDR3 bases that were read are TGCACCTGCAGTGCAGAAGGGACTGGGGCCACCGGG. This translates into CTCSAEGTGATG. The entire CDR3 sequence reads CTCSAEGTGATGQLYF.

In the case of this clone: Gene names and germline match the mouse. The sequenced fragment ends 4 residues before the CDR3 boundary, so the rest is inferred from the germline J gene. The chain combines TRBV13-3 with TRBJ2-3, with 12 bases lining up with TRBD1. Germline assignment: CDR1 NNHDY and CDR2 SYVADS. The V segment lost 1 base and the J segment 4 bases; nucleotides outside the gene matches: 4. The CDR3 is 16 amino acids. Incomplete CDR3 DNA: TGTGCCAGCAGTGATCACCGGGACAGGGGGCCAGAA. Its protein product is CASSDHRDRGPE. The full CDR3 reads CASSDHRDRGPETLYF.

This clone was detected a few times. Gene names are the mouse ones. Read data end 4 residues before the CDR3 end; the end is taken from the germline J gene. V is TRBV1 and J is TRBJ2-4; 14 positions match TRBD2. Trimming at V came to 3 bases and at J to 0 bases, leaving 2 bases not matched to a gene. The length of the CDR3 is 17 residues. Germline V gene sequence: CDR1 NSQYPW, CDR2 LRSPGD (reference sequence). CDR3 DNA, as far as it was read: TGCACCTGCAGTGCGCGGGACTGGGGGGGCAGTCAAAAC. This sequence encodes CTCSARDWGGSQN. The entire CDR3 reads CTCSARDWGGSQNTLYF.

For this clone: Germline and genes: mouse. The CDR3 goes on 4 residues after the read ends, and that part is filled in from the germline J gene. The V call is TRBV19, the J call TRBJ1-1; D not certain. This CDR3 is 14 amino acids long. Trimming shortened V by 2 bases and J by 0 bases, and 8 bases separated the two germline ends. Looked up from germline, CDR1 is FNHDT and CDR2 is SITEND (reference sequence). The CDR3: CASSITSTNTEVFF. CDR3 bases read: TGTGCCAGCAGTATCACCAGTACAAACACA.

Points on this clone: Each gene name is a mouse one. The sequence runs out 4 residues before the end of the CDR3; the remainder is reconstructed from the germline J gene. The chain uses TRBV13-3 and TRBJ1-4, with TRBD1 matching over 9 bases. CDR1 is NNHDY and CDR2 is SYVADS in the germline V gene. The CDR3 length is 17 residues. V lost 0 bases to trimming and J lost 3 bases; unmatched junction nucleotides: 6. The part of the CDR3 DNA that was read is TGTGCCAGCAGTGATGGGGGGACAGGGAGAACCAACGAA. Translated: CASSDGGTGRTNE. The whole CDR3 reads CASSDGGTGRTNERLFF.

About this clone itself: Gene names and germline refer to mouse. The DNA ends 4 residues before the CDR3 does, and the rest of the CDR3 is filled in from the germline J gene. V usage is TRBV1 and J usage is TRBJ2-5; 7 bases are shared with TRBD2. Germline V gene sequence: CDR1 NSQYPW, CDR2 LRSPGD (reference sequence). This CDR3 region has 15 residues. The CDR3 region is CTCSGPGLCKDTQYF. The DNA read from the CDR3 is TGCACCTGCAGTGGACCGGGACTGTGCAAAGAC.

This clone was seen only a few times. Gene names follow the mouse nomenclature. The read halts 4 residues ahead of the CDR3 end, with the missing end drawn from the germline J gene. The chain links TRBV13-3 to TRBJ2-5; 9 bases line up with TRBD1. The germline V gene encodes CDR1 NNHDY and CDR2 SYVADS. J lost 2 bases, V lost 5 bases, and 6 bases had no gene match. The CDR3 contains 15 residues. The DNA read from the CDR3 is TGTGCCAGCAGCTCAACAGGGGGCCGCCAAGAC. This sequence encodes CASSSTGGRQD. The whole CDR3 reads CASSSTGGRQDTQYF.

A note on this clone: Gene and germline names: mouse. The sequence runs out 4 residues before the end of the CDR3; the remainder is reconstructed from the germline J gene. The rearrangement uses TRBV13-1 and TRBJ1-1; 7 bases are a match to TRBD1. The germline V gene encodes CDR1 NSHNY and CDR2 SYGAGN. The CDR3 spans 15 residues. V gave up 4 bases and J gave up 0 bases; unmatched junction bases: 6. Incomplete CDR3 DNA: TGTGCCAGCAGTATGTGGACAGGTGCAAACACA. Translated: CASSMWTGANT. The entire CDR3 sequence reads CASSMWTGANTEVFF.

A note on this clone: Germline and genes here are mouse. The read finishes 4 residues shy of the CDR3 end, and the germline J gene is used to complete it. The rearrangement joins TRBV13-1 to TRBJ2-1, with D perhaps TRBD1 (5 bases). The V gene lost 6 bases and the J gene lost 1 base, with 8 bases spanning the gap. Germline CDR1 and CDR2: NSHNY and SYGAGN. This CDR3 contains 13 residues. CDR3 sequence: CASIRQNYAEQFF. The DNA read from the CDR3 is TGTGCCAGCATCCGACAGAACTATGCT.

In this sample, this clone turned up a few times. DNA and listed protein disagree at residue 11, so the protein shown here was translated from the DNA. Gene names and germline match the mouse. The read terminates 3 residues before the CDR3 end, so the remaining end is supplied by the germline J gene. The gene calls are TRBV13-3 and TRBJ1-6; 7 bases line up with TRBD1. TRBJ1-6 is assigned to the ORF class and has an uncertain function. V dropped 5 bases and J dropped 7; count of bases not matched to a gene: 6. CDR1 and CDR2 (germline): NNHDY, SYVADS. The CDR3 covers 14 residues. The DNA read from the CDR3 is TGTGCCAGCAGCTCCGGGACAGCAAATTCGCCC. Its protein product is CASSSGTANSP. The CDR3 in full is CASSSGTANSPLYF.

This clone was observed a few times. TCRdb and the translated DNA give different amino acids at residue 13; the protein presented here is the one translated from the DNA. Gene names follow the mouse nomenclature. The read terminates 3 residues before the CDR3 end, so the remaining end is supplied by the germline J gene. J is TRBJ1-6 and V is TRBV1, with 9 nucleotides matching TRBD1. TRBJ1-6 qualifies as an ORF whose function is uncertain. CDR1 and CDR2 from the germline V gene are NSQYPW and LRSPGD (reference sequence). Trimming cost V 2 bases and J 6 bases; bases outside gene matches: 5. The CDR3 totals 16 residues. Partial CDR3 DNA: TGCACCTGCAGTGCAACCTACAGGGGGCCTAATTCGCCC. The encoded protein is CTCSATYRGPNSP. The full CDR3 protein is CTCSATYRGPNSPLYF.

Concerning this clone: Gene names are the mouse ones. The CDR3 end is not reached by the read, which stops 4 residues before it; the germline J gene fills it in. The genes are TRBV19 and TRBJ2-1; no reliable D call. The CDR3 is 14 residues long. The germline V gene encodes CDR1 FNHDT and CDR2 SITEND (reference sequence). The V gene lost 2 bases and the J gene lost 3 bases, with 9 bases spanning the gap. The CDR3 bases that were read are TGTGCCAGCAGTATTAGCTGGATCTATGCT. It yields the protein CASSISWIYA. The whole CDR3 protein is CASSISWIYAEQFF.

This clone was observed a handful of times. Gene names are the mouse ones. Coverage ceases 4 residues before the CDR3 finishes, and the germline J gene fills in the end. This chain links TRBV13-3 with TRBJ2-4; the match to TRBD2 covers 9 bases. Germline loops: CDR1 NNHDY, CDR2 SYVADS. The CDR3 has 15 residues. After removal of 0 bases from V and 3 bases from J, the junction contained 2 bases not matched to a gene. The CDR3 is CASSDALGGQNTLYF. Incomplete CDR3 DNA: TGTGCCAGCAGTGATGCACTGGGGGGCCAAAAC.

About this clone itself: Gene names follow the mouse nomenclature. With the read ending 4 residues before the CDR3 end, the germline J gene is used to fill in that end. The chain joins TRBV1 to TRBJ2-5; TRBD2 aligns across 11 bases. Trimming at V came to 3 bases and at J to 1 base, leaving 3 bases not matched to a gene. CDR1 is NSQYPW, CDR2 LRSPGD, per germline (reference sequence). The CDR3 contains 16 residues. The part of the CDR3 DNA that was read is TGCACCTGCAGTGCGCGGGACTGGGGGTACCAAGAC. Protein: CTCSARDWGYQD. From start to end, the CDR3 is CTCSARDWGYQDTQYF.

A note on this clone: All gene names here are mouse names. The DNA read from the CDR3 is TGCACCTGCAGTGCAGATCCAGGCGGAAGTGCAGAA. Translated: CTCSADPGGSAE. The full CDR3 is CTCSADPGGSAETLYF. The chain joins TRBV1 to TRBJ2-3; D remains unclear. The CDR3 goes on 4 residues after the read ends, and that part is filled in from the germline J gene. Looked up from germline, CDR1 is NSQYPW and CDR2 is LRSPGD (reference sequence). The CDR3 contains 16 residues. Between the trimmed V and J ends, which lost 0 bases and 0 bases, there was a span of 10 bases.

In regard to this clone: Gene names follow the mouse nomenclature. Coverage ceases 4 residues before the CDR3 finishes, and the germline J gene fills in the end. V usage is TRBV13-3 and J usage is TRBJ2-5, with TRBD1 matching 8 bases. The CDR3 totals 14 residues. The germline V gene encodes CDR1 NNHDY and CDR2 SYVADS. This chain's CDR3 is CASSDRGRRDTQYF. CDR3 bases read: TGTGCCAGCAGTGACAGGGGGCGCCGGGAC.

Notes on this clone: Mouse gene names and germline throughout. The CDR3 spells CASSEDWGPDQDTQYF. The sequenced part of the CDR3 DNA is TGTGCCAGCAGTGAAGACTGGGGGCCTGACCAAGAC. The V call is TRBV13-3, the J call TRBJ2-5; 9 nucleotides align to TRBD2. With the read ending 4 residues before the CDR3 end, the germline J gene is used to fill in that end. Germline lookup yields CDR1 NNHDY and CDR2 SYVADS. CDR3 length: 16 amino acids. V lost 2 bases to trimming and J lost 1 base; unmatched junction nucleotides: 5.

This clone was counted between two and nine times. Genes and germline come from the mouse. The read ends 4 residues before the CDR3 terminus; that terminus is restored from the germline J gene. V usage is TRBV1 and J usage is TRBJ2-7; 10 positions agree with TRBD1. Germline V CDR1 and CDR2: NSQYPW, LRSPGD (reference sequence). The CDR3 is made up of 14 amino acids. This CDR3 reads CTCSVGTGEYEQYF. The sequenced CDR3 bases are TGCACCTGCAGTGTAGGGACAGGGGAATAT.

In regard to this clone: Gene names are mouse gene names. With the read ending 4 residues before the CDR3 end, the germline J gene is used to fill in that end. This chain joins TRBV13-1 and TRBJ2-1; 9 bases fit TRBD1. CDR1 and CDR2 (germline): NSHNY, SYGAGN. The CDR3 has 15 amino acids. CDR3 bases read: TGTGCCAGCAGTGATGCAAGGACAGGGGCAGCT. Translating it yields CASSDARTGAA. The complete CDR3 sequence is CASSDARTGAAEQFF.

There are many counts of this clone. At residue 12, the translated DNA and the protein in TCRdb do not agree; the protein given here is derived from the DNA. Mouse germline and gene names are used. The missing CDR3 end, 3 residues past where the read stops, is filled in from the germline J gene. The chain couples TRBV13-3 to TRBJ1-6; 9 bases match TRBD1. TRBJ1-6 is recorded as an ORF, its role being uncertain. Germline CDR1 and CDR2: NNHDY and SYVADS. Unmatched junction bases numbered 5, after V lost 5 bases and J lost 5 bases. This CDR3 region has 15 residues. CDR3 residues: CASRRQGGHNSPLYF. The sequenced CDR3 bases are TGTGCCAGCAGGAGACAGGGGGGACATAATTCGCCC.

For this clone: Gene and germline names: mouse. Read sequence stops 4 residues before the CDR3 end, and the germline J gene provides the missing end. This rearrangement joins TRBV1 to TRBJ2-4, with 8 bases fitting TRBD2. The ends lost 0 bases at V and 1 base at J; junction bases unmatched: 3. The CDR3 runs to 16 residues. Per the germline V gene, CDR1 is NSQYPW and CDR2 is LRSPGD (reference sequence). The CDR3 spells CTCSADRGGGQNTLYF. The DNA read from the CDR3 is TGCACCTGCAGTGCAGATCGGGGGGGCGGTCAAAAC.

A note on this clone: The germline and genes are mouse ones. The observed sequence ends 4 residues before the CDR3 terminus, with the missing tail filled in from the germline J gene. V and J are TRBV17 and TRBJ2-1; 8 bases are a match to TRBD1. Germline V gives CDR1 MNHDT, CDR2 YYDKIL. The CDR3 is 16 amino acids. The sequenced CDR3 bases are TGTGCTAGCAGTAGAGATCCTACCAGGGGGCAGGCT. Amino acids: CASSRDPTRGQA. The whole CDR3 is CASSRDPTRGQAEQFF.

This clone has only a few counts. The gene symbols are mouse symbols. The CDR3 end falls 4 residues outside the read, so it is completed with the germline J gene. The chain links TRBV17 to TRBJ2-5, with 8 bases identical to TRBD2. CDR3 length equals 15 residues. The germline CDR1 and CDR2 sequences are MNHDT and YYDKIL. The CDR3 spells CASSRDRWGEDTQYF. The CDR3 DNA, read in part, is TGTGCTAGCAGTAGAGATCGCTGGGGGGAAGAC.

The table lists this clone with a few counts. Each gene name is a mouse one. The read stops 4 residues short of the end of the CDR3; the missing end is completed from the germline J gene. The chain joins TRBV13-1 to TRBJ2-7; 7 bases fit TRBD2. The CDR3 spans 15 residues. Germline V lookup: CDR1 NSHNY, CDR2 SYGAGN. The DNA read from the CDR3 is TGTGCCAGCAGTGAAAGACTCCTGGGGGTGTAT. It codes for CASSERLLGVY. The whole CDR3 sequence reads CASSERLLGVYEQYF.

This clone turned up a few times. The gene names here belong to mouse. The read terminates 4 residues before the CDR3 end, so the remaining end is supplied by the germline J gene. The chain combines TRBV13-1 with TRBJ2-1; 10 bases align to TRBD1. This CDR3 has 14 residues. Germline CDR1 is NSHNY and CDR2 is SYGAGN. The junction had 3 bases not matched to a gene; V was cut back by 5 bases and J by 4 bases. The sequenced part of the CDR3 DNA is TGTGCCAGCAGGACAGGGGGCGCGTATGCT. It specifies CASRTGGAYA. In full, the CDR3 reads CASRTGGAYAEQFF.

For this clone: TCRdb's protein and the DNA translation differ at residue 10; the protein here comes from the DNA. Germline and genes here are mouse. Here the CDR3 reads CASSLGQISPLYF. The covered CDR3 bases are TGTGCCAGCAGTCTGGGACAAATTTCGCCC. The gene calls are TRBV13-3 and TRBJ1-6; possibly TRBD1 for D (6 bases). The read comes to an end 3 residues before the CDR3 does, leaving the germline J gene to fill in the end. TRBJ1-6 is sorted into the ORF group, with uncertain function. The CDR3 sequence is 13 residues long. Trimming pared 4 bases from V and 9 bases from J, leaving 11 bases between. Germline CDR1 is NNHDY and CDR2 is SYVADS.

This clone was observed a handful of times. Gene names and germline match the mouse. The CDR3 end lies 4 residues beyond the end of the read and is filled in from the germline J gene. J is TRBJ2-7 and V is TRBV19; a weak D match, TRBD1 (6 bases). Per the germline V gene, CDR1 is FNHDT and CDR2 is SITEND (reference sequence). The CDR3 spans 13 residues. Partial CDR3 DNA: TGTGCCAGCACCCGGGACACTGTTTAT. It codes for CASTRDTVY. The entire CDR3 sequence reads CASTRDTVYEQYF.

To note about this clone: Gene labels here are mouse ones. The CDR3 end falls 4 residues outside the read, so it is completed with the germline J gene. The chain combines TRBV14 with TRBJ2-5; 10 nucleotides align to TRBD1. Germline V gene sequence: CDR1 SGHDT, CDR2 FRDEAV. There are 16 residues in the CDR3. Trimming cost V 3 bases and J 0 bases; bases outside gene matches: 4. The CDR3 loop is CASSSGQGVNQDTQYF. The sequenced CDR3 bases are TGTGCCAGCAGTTCCGGACAGGGGGTTAACCAAGAC.

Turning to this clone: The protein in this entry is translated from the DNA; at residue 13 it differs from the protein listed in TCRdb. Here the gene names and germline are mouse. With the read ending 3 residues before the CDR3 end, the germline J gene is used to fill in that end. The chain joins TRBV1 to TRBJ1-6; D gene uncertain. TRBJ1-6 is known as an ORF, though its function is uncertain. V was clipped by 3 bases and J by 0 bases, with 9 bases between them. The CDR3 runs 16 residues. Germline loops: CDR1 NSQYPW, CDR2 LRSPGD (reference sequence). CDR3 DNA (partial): TGCACCTGCAGTGCCCTAAAACATTCCTATAATTCGCCC. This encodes CTCSALKHSYNSP. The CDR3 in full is CTCSALKHSYNSPLYF.

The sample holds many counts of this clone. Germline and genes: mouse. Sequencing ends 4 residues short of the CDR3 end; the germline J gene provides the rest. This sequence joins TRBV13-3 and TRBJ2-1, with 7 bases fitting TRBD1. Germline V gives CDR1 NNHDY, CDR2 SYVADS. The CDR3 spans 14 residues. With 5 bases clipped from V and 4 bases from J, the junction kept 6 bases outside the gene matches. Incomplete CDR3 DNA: TGTGCCAGCAGCAACAGGGGAGGTTATGCT. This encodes CASSNRGGYA. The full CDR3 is CASSNRGGYAEQFF.

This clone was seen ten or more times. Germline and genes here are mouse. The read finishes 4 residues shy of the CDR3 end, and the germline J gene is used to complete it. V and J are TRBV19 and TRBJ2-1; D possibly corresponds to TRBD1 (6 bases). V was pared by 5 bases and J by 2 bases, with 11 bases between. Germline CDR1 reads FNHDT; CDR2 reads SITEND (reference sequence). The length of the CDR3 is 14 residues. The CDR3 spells CASSHREDYAEQFF. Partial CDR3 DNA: TGTGCCAGCAGCCACAGGGAGGACTATGCT.

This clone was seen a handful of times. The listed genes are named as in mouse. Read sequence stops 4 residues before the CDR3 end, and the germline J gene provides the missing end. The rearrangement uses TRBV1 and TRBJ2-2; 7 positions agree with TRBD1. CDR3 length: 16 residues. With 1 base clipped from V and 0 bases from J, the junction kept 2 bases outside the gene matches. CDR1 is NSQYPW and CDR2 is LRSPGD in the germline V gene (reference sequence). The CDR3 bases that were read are TGCACCTGCAGTGCAGCGGGACAGTCAAACACCGGG. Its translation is CTCSAAGQSNTG. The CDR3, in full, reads CTCSAAGQSNTGQLYF.